Listed here are 20 T cell receptor beta chains from one sample, sequenced in a study of tumor-infiltrating lymphocytes in primary liver carcinoma. Co-extraction yielded RNA and DNA from around 18-30 mg of unsorted bulk tissue. The input was 450 to 500 ng total RNA; TCR beta cDNA was made from it with a constant-region primer. Sequencing libraries for TCR beta derived from three nested multiplex PCR rounds that used slightly modified ARM-PCR. A C-beta reverse primer and TRBV1-TRBV30 forward primers served in each of the first two PCR rounds, at about 9 cycles apiece. TCRdb re-analysed the multiplex PCR reads in MiXCR, keeping a single row per CDR3 protein. The table includes tens of thousands of distinct CDR3 sequences, around 73% detected once. Sequencing was performed on liver tumor tissue from sampling region 5. Noted subset: tumor region T5, tumor centre. These receptors all stem from a man aged 35 to 55 with primary liver carcinoma and hepatitis B virus infection.

Notes on this clonotype: One end of the junction fails to match germline, which may point to a read error. The chain recombines TRBV6-1 with TRBJ1-2; unclear D gene. The CDR3 has 15 residues. Germline lookup yields CDR1 MNHNS and CDR2 SASEGT. The chain's CDR3 is CANSEAHVINYGYTF. CDR3 DNA: TGTGCCAACAGTGAAGCGCATGTGATTAACTATGGCTACACCTTC.

This clonotype came up a few times. This may be a read error: a much more frequent sequence differs by one nucleotide. This is likely a read error, given that the CDR3 carries no conserved phenylalanine or tryptophan at its end. No DNA is shown, since the ends of the CDR3 on it are uncertain; the CDR3 is the one TCRdb lists. This chain joins TRBV11-2 and TRBJ1-1; no DNA check was done on the table's D call, TRBD1. The germline V gene has CDR1 SGHAT and CDR2 FQNNGV. The CDR3 length equals 12 residues, ends included. CDR3 region: CASSQDGRKGFS.

With regard to this clonotype: Germline and junction disagree at one end, which may indicate a read error. The J gene is TRBJ2-4, the V gene TRBV6-2 or TRBV6-3; 8 nucleotides agree with TRBD2. The CDR3 runs to 14 residues. Germline-derived CDR1 and CDR2 are MNHEY and SVGEGT. The CDR3 region has the DNA TGTGCCTGCAGTCGCCGGGGGGGCGAAAACATACAGTACTTC. Its translation is CACSRRGGENIQYF.

This clonotype is medium-sized. This chain connects TRBV29-1 to TRBJ2-4; D not certain. In germline, CDR1 is SQVTM, CDR2 ANQGSEA. The CDR3 has 11 amino acids. V was pared by 4 bases and J by 6 bases, with 7 bases between. The CDR3 bases are TGCAGCGTTGGGGCTTTAAACATTCAGTACTTC. Translation: CSVGALNIQYF.

On this clonotype: The junction departs from germline at one end; a sequencing error may be responsible. The gene calls are TRBV11-3 and TRBJ1-5; TRBD1 is a possible D gene (5 bases). Germline loops: CDR1 SGHNT, CDR2 YENEEA. This CDR3 has 15 residues. For the CDR3, the DNA is TGTGCCTGCAGGTTAGATCTGGGGGTGGCTAAGCCCCAGCATTTT. Residues: CACRLDLGVAKPQHF. Using reference TRBV11-3 and TRBJ1-5 for the parts outside the CDR3, the full variable domain is EAGVVQSPRYKIIEKKQPVAFWCNPISGHNTLYWYLQNLGQGPELLIRYENEEAVDDSQLPKDRFSAERLKGVDSTLKIQPAELGDSAVYLCACRLDLGVAKPQHFGDGTRLSIL.

This rearrangement joins TRBV6-5 to TRBJ2-5; D might be TRBD2 (6 bases). The CDR3 runs to 14 residues. Trimming took off 2 bases at V and 1 base at J, with 8 bases between the two ends. The germline V gene has CDR1 MNHEY and CDR2 SVGAGI. CDR3: CASSYGGIQETQYF. As DNA, the CDR3 is TGTGCCAGCAGTTACGGAGGGATCCAAGAGACCCAGTACTTC.

Of note for this clonotype: At one of its ends the junction is not consistent with the germline gene, which may arise from a read error. The chain links TRBV10-3 to TRBJ2-7; D is unresolved. This CDR3 is built from 18 residues. From germline, CDR1 is ENHRY and CDR2 SYGVKD. The CDR3 region has the DNA TGTGCCGTCAGTGAGTCGGTCCAGCAGGTCCGTAGAGCCTACGAGCAGTACTTC. It yields the protein CAVSESVQQVRRAYEQYF.

As concerns this clonotype: The junction departs from germline at one end; a sequencing error may be responsible. In DNA, the CDR3 is TGTGCCAGCAGTCCTTACGGGACAGTGGCTTCCTACGAGCAGTATTTC. Protein product: CASSPYGTVASYEQYF. This sequence joins TRBV28 and TRBJ2-7, with 7 bases aligning to TRBD1. The length of the CDR3 is 16 residues. Germline loops: CDR1 MDHEN, CDR2 SYDVKM.

J is TRBJ1-1 and V is TRBV28; D may be TRBD1 (5 bases). The CDR3 contains 12 residues. V lost 7 bases, J lost 7 bases, and 13 bases lay in between. Germline-derived CDR1 and CDR2 are MDHEN and SYDVKM. CDR3 protein: CASTIIGDEAFF. As DNA, the CDR3 is TGTGCCAGCACGATCATAGGGGATGAAGCTTTCTTT.

Concerning this clonotype: This is likely a read error, given that the CDR3 carries no conserved phenylalanine or tryptophan at its end. The chain combines TRBV6-2 or TRBV6-3 with TRBJ2-7, with D tentatively TRBD2 (6 bases). The V gene lost 4 bases and the J gene lost 4 bases, with 11 bases spanning the gap. CDR3 length: 13 residues. The germline gives CDR1 MNHEY, CDR2 SVGEGT. The CDR3 spells CASSCVSGYEQYS. As DNA, the CDR3 is TGTGCCAGCAGTTGCGTTAGCGGATACGAGCAGTACTCC.

Comments on this clonotype: Sequence at one end of the junction differs from germline and may be a read error. The V and J genes are TRBV4-2 and TRBJ2-7, with D perhaps being TRBD1 or TRBD2 (5 bases each). This CDR3 is 15 amino acids long. Germline V gene sequence: CDR1 LGHNA, CDR2 YNFKEQ. The CDR3 DNA reads TGTGTCAGCAGTCAAGGGGCAGCGGACAAGCTCGAGCAGTACTTC. Translated, it gives CVSSQGAADKLEQYF.

This chain uses TRBV6-5 with TRBJ1-2; D gene unclear. Trimming shortened V by 6 bases and J by 13 bases, and 24 bases separated the two germline ends. The germline CDR1 and CDR2 sequences are MNHEY and SVGAGI. CDR3 length: 14 residues. The CDR3 sequence: CASSPNDHRYGGTF. The CDR3 nucleotides are TGTGCCAGCAGCCCAAATGACCATCGCTATGGCGGCACCTTC.

On this clonotype itself: Germline and junction disagree at one end, which may indicate a read error. The chain links TRBV5-6 to TRBJ1-5; no clear D. The germline V gene has CDR1 SGHDT and CDR2 YYEEEE. The CDR3 loop spans 12 amino acids. CDR3 residues: CASSVVDQPQHF. The CDR3 region has the DNA TGTGCCAGCAGCGTGGTGGATCAACCCCAGCATTTT.

The chain couples TRBV5-1 to TRBJ2-1; weak D call: TRBD1 (5 bases). The CDR3 loop spans 16 amino acids. CDR1 and CDR2 from the germline V gene are SGHRS and YFSETQ. Trimming pared 1 base from V and 4 bases from J, leaving 15 bases between. CDR3 region: CASSLTGVNRYNEQFF. DNA for the CDR3: TGCGCCAGCAGCTTGACAGGCGTGAATAGATACAATGAGCAGTTCTTC.

This chain joins TRBV6-1 and TRBJ1-1; TRBD1 might be the D (5 bases). Trimming stripped 11 bases from V and 5 bases from J, with 15 bases between. The CDR3 is made up of 12 amino acids. The germline gives CDR1 MNHNS, CDR2 SASEGT. The CDR3 region is CACRRGKTEAFF. CDR3 DNA sequence: TGTGCCTGTCGAAGGGGTAAGACTGAAGCTTTCTTT.

With regard to this clonotype: A read error may produce the germline difference seen at one junction end. The chain links TRBV7-9 to TRBJ2-1; D is unclear. Looked up from germline, CDR1 is SEHNR and CDR2 is FQNEAQ (reference sequence). This CDR3 is built from 15 residues. CDR3 coding DNA: TGTGCCAGCAGTGAGACTTTATCCGAAAACAATGGGCAGTTCTTC. Amino acids: CASSETLSENNGQFF. The full variable domain, its missing parts supplied by reference TRBV7-9 and TRBJ2-1, is DTGVSQNPRHKITKRGQNVTFRCDPISEHNRLYWYRQTLGQGPEFLTYFQNEAQLEKSRLLSDRFSAERPKGSFSTLEIQRTEQGDSAMYLCASSETLSENNGQFFGPGTRLTVL.

The chain recombines TRBV4-2 with TRBJ2-2; the D gene is possibly TRBD2 (5 bases). The CDR3 sequence is 14 residues long. Trimming cost V 9 bases and J 10 bases, with 21 bases left between them. The germline gives CDR1 LGHNA, CDR2 YNFKEQ. The CDR3 protein is CASGQDQVGVELFF. The CDR3 coding sequence is TGTGCCAGTGGCCAAGATCAGGTGGGAGTGGAGCTGTTTTTT.

Comment on this clonotype: The germline gene is not matched at one end of the junction; a read error may be the cause. This sequence joins TRBV12-3 or TRBV12-4 and TRBJ1-2; tentatively, D is TRBD1 (6 bases). CDR3 length: 14 residues. CDR3 bases: TGTGCGAGCACACCCTGGGGGGCGAACTATGGCTACACCTTC. Translation: CASTPWGANYGYTF.

Comments on this clonotype: The germline gene is not matched at one end of the junction; a read error may be the cause. The chain has TRBV12-3 or TRBV12-4 and TRBJ2-2; 11 positions agree with TRBD2. CDR3 length equals 15 residues. CDR3 in DNA: TGTGCCAGCACCATGACTAGCGGGAACACCGGGGAACTGTTTTTT. This gives the protein CASTMTSGNTGELFF.

The J gene is TRBJ1-6, the V gene TRBV11-2; 9 bases fit TRBD1. The CDR3 extends over 14 amino acids. Germline CDR1 SGHAT, CDR2 FQNNGV. CDR3 nucleotides: TGTACGAGCAGCATACACAGGGGGCTTTCACCCCTCCACTTT. This codes for CTSSIHRGLSPLHF.